The sequence of this T cell receptor beta chain was determined in a study of control samples from healthy donors and cancer patients. This clone was found a few times. TCRdb's table, derived via immunoSEQ multiplex PCR, lists solely in-frame clones and lacks some. The sample shows about 120,000 clones, approximately 94% of them seen only once. The length of the CDR3 is 15 residues. V was cut by 0 bases and J by 4 bases, with 15 bases left in between. CDR1 and CDR2 (germline): GTSNPN, SVGIG (reference sequence). The chain is built from TRBV30 and TRBJ1-2, with a possible D match to TRBD1 (6 bases). Sequenced: PBMCs. This sequence was found in a middle-aged man with head and neck cancer. This CDR3 is CAWSVSSGAGYGYTF. DNA of the CDR3: TGTGCCTGGAGTGTGAGTTCAGGGGCTGGCTATGGCTACACCTTC.